This is a list of T cell receptor beta chains from one sample in a study of blood T cell repertoires in COVID-19. The table came from immunoSEQ multiplex PCR; TCRdb's copy has only in-frame clones and leaves some out. Of fewer than 200,000 clones in the sample, approximately 86% were seen once. Sequencing input: peripheral blood. The origin of the receptors is a man aged 45-65 years with active or convalescent COVID-19. CDR3s include the opening cysteine and the closing phenylalanine or tryptophan. D genes are given only for firm matches. Not every row has a clone size; where given, it reads once, few, many or a size class.

v_call: TRBV19; d_call: NA; j_call: TRBJ2-3; clone_size: NA; cdr3_aa: CASSIEAVNTQYF; cdr3_nt: TGTGCCAGTAGTATAGAGGCGGTAAATACGCAGTATTTT
v_call: TRBV6-5; d_call: NA; j_call: TRBJ1-3; clone_size: NA; cdr3_aa: CASRIRGASGNTIYF; cdr3_nt: TGTGCCAGCAGAATCAGGGGCGCGAGTGGAAACACCATATATTTT
v_call: TRBV7-3; d_call: NA; j_call: TRBJ2-2; clone_size: NA; cdr3_aa: CASSPLASGELFF; cdr3_nt: TGTGCCAGCAGCCCCCTCGCTAGCGGGGAGCTGTTTTTT
v_call: TRBV9; d_call: TRBD2; j_call: TRBJ2-3; clone_size: NA; cdr3_aa: CASSETPSTSGIGTDTQYF; cdr3_nt: TGTGCCAGCAGCGAGACCCCGTCGACTAGCGGAATAGGGACAGATACGCAGTATTTT
v_call: TRBV11-2; d_call: TRBD2; j_call: TRBJ2-1; clone_size: NA; cdr3_aa: CASREVAGGNNEQFF; cdr3_nt: TGTGCCAGCCGGGAGGTAGCGGGAGGGAACAATGAGCAGTTCTTC
v_call: TRBV4-1; d_call: NA; j_call: TRBJ1-2; clone_size: once; cdr3_aa: CASSLLREANYGYTF; cdr3_nt: TGCGCCAGCAGCCTTCTCCGGGAGGCTAACTATGGCTACACCTTC
v_call: TRBV6-1; d_call: NA; j_call: TRBJ2-7; clone_size: NA; cdr3_aa: CASSDPRTPSSYEQYF; cdr3_nt: TGTGCCAGCAGTGACCCCAGGACACCAAGCTCCTACGAGCAGTACTTC
v_call: TRBV5-1; d_call: TRBD1; j_call: TRBJ2-3; clone_size: NA; cdr3_aa: CASSPDRGMDTQYF; cdr3_nt: TGCGCCAGCAGCCCGGACAGGGGAATGGATACGCAGTATTTT
v_call: TRBV4-1; d_call: NA; j_call: TRBJ1-1; clone_size: NA; cdr3_aa: CASSQDGGRVDEAFF; cdr3_nt: TGCGCCAGCAGCCAAGATGGGGGGAGGGTTGATGAAGCTTTCTTT
v_call: TRBV4-3; d_call: NA; j_call: TRBJ1-4; clone_size: many; cdr3_aa: CASSQEQGTNEKLFF; cdr3_nt: TGCGCCAGCAGCCAAGAACAGGGTACTAATGAAAAACTGTTTTTT
v_call: TRBV5-1; d_call: TRBD1; j_call: TRBJ2-2; clone_size: once; cdr3_aa: CASSPGTGGTGELFF; cdr3_nt: TGCGCCAGCAGCCCCGGGACAGGGGGAACCGGGGAGCTGTTTTTT
v_call: TRBV27; d_call: TRBD2; j_call: TRBJ2-2; clone_size: NA; cdr3_aa: CASSLSRSAGAGELFF; cdr3_nt: TGTGCCAGCAGTTTATCCCGAAGTGCGGGGGCCGGGGAGCTGTTTTTT
v_call: TRBV2; d_call: NA; j_call: TRBJ2-7; clone_size: NA; cdr3_aa: CASSARRGYEQYF; cdr3_nt: TGTGCCAGCAGTGCCAGACGGGGGTACGAGCAGTACTTC
v_call: TRBV15; d_call: NA; j_call: TRBJ2-3; clone_size: NA; cdr3_aa: CATSREVLDAQYF; cdr3_nt: TGTGCCACCAGCAGAGAGGTGCTAGATGCGCAGTATTTT
v_call: TRBV24-1; d_call: TRBD1; j_call: TRBJ1-2; clone_size: once; cdr3_aa: CATSDFQGAGYTF; cdr3_nt: TGTGCCACCAGTGATTTCCAGGGGGCTGGCTACACCTTC
v_call: TRBV18; d_call: TRBD2; j_call: TRBJ2-2; clone_size: NA; cdr3_aa: CASSNELAGGLNTGELFF; cdr3_nt: TGTGCCAGCTCCAATGAACTAGCGGGGGGACTGAACACCGGGGAGCTGTTTTTT
v_call: TRBV28; d_call: NA; j_call: TRBJ1-4; clone_size: few; cdr3_aa: CASRKIVREEKLFF; cdr3_nt: TGTGCCAGCAGAAAGATTGTCAGGGAAGAAAAACTGTTTTTT
v_call: TRBV12-3/TRBV12-4; d_call: NA; j_call: TRBJ1-6; clone_size: NA; cdr3_aa: CASSLTGNSPLHF; cdr3_nt: TGTGCCAGCAGTTTAACAGGAAATTCACCCCTCCACTTT
v_call: TRBV7-2; d_call: NA; j_call: TRBJ1-5; clone_size: once; cdr3_aa: CASRSPNQPQHF; cdr3_nt: TGTGCCAGCCGAAGCCCCAATCAGCCCCAGCATTTT
v_call: TRBV3-1/TRBV3-2; d_call: NA; j_call: TRBJ1-6; clone_size: NA; cdr3_aa: CASSQERVWNSPLHF; cdr3_nt: TGTGCCAGCAGCCAAGAACGAGTATGGAATTCACCCCTCCACTTT
v_call: TRBV10-3; d_call: NA; j_call: TRBJ2-7; clone_size: NA; cdr3_aa: CAISGGRISYEQYF; cdr3_nt: TGTGCCATCAGTGGGGGCCGTATCTCCTACGAGCAGTACTTC
v_call: TRBV24-1; d_call: TRBD1; j_call: TRBJ2-3; clone_size: NA; cdr3_aa: CATSDPSGQRPTDTQYF; cdr3_nt: TGTGCCACCAGTGACCCCTCGGGACAGCGTCCCACAGATACGCAGTATTTT
v_call: TRBV30; d_call: NA; j_call: TRBJ1-6; clone_size: NA; cdr3_aa: CASSRGPNSPLHF; cdr3_nt: TGTGCCAGCAGCAGAGGCCCTAATTCACCCCTCCACTTT